The 26 T cell receptor beta chains in this list originate from one sample, sequenced in a study of shared clonotypes between healthy human individuals. Sequencing used immunoSEQ multiplex PCR; TCRdb keeps in-frame clones, though not all of them. The table lists nearly 500,000 clones, around 80% of them singletons. The sample comprised PBMCs. The receptors derive from a woman aged 40 to 49 in good health. Some clones in this sample may be carry-over from other donors' samples.

As regards this clone: With only one base between it and a far larger clone, this is likely a read error. This specimen includes other DNA sequences encoding the same CDR3. The chain has TRBV2 and TRBJ2-3; D unclear. The germline CDR1 and CDR2 sequences are SNHLY and FYNNEI. V was pared by 6 bases and J by 4 bases, with 14 bases between. CDR3 size: 14 residues. This CDR3 is CASRGVFESDTQYF. CDR3 in DNA: TGTGCCAGCAGGGGCGTTTTCGAGTCAGATACGCAGTATTTT. The whole variable domain, remainder taken from reference TRBV2 and TRBJ2-3, is EPEVTQTPSHQVTQMGQEVILRCVPISNHLYFYWYRQILGQKVEFLVSFYNNEISEKSEIFDDQFSVERPDGSNFTLKIRSTKLEDSAMYFCASRGVFESDTQYFGPGTRLTVL.

This clone was found many times. This rearrangement joins TRBV5-1 to TRBJ2-3; 8 nucleotides match TRBD2. The germline V gene has CDR1 SGHRS and CDR2 YFSETQ. The trim removed 4 bases at V and 4 bases at J, leaving 11 bases unmatched. This CDR3 region has 16 residues. This CDR3 is CASSEEPGLGSDTQYF. Written as DNA, the CDR3 is TGCGCCAGCAGCGAAGAGCCGGGACTAGGCTCAGATACGCAGTATTTT.

In this sample, this clone turned up a few times. This rearrangement joins TRBV6-4 to TRBJ2-1, with TRBD2 matching 9 bases. Germline trimming cut 1 base from V and 1 base from J; bases unmatched to any gene: 2. This CDR3 is built from 16 residues. Germline V gene sequence: CDR1 MRHNA, CDR2 SNTAGT. The DNA of the CDR3 is TGTGCCAGCAGTGACTTTAGCGGGAGTTCCTACAATGAGCAGTTCTTC. It codes for CASSDFSGSSYNEQFF.

V usage is TRBV7-8 and J usage is TRBJ1-3, with 8 bases fitting TRBD1. The germline CDR1 and CDR2 sequences are SGHVS and FQNEAQ. This CDR3 region has 15 residues. Germline trimming cut 2 bases from V and 2 bases from J; bases unmatched to any gene: 2. CDR3 sequence (DNA): TGTGCCAGCAGCTTAACAGGGGGGACTGGAAACACCATATATTTT. The encoded protein is CASSLTGGTGNTIYF.

The chain employs TRBV5-1 and TRBJ2-7; 9 positions agree with TRBD1. J lost 5 bases, V lost 4 bases, and 1 base had no gene match. Per germline, CDR1 SGHRS and CDR2 YFSETQ. This CDR3 has 12 residues. The chain's CDR3 is CASSDRGDEQYF. The CDR3 DNA is TGCGCCAGCAGCGACAGGGGGGACGAGCAGTACTTC.

This clone was observed a single time. This chain joins TRBV4-1 and TRBJ1-5; tentative D call: TRBD1 (6 bases). The germline V and J ends were trimmed by 4 bases and 11 bases, with 12 bases remaining between them. This CDR3 has 12 residues. Per the germline V gene, CDR1 is MGHRA and CDR2 is YSYEKL. CDR3 bases: TGCGCCAGCAGCCTACCCCAGGGGACCCAGCATTTT. Protein sequence: CASSLPQGTQHF.

This chain joins TRBV9 and TRBJ1-5; 7 nucleotides align to TRBD1. Germline V gene sequence: CDR1 SGDLS, CDR2 YYNGEE. This CDR3 spans 13 amino acids. The V and J ends lost 4 bases and 4 bases, in that order; junction bases with no gene match: 2. CDR3 sequence reads: CASSSGQNQPQHF. The CDR3 DNA follows: TGTGCCAGCAGCTCGGGACAGAATCAGCCCCAGCATTTT.

The chain is built from TRBV18 and TRBJ1-3, with a tentative D call TRBD1 (5 bases). CDR1 and CDR2 (germline): KGHSH, LQKENI. V lost 3 bases and J lost 3, with 18 bases in between. This CDR3 spans 17 amino acids. The CDR3, as DNA: TGTGCCAGCTCACCGAATCCGGGACTTGGAAGTGGAAACACCATATATTTT. It translates to CASSPNPGLGSGNTIYF.

The chain employs TRBV7-9 and TRBJ2-7; 7 bases fit TRBD1. Germline lookup yields CDR1 SEHNR and CDR2 FQNEAQ (reference sequence). Trimming cost V 4 bases and J 0 bases; bases outside gene matches: 3. CDR3 length equals 14 residues. CDR3 sequence: CASSYQGVSYEQYF. The CDR3 coding sequence is TGTGCCAGCAGCTACCAGGGGGTCTCCTACGAGCAGTACTTC. Full variable domain (outside the CDR3, taken from reference TRBV7-9 and TRBJ2-7): DTGVSQNPRHKITKRGQNVTFRCDPISEHNRLYWYRQTLGQGPEFLTYFQNEAQLEKSRLLSDRFSAERPKGSFSTLEIQRTEQGDSAMYLCASSYQGVSYEQYFGPGTRLTVT.

This chain uses TRBV5-1 with TRBJ2-5; TRBD2 matches 16 bases. Trimming took 4 bases from V and 5 from J; bases not matched to a gene: 8. Germline values: CDR1 SGHRS, CDR2 YFSETQ. The CDR3 spans 17 residues. The CDR3: CASSPGTSGRAVETQYF. As DNA, the CDR3 is TGCGCCAGCAGCCCCGGGACTAGCGGGAGGGCCGTGGAGACCCAGTACTTC. The full variable domain, with the rest looked up from reference TRBV5-1 and TRBJ2-5, is KAGVTQTPRYLIKTRGQQVTLSCSPISGHRSVSWYQQTPGQGLQFLFEYFSETQRNKGNFPGRFSGRQFSNSRSEMNVSTLELGDSALYLCASSPGTSGRAVETQYFGPGTRLLVL.

This clone was seen repeatedly, ten times or more. V gene TRBV28 combines with J gene TRBJ1-1; D is unclear. CDR3 size: 14 residues. Between the trimmed V and J ends, which lost 3 bases and 11 bases, there was a span of 19 bases. Germline V gene sequence: CDR1 MDHEN, CDR2 SYDVKM. Here the CDR3 DNA reads TGTGCCAGCAGTTTCTCATTTTCGTCGACTAAGGCTTTCTTT. As protein: CASSFSFSSTKAFF.

This chain uses TRBV13 with TRBJ1-1; D unclear. The CDR3 totals 15 residues. In germline, CDR1 is PRHDT, CDR2 FYEKMQ (reference sequence). Trimming pared 3 bases from V and 0 bases from J, leaving 11 bases between. CDR3 region: CASSFDPRMNTEAFF. CDR3 sequence (DNA): TGTGCCAGCAGCTTCGATCCGAGGATGAACACTGAAGCTTTCTTT.

This chain uses TRBV29-1 with TRBJ2-3; 9 nucleotides align to TRBD2. The CDR3 is 14 residues long. V was clipped by 4 bases and J by 2 bases; unmatched bases: 4. Germline assignment: CDR1 SQVTM and CDR2 ANQGSEA. The CDR3 bases are TGCAGCGTTGGGGCGGGAGGGCTCACAGATACGCAGTATTTT. Translated: CSVGAGGLTDTQYF.

CDR3 bases: TGTGCCAGCAGTTACTCGGGACAGGGAGGAATTGAGCAGTACTTC. Its translation is CASSYSGQGGIEQYF. The chain combines TRBV6-5 with TRBJ2-7; the match to TRBD1 covers 9 bases. CDR1 and CDR2 from the germline V gene are MNHEY and SVGAGI. The trim removed 0 bases at V and 7 bases at J, leaving 7 bases unmatched. CDR3 length equals 15 residues.

The chain couples TRBV11-3 to TRBJ2-2; D unclear. Germline V lookup: CDR1 SGHNT, CDR2 YENEEA. The ends were cut back, 5 bases at V and 1 base at J, with 8 bases in the middle. The CDR3 is 14 amino acids. CDR3 bases: TGTGCCAGCAGCCTTGGACGGAACACCGGGGAGCTGTTTTTT. Amino acid sequence: CASSLGRNTGELFF.

A few counts support this clone. V is TRBV4-2 and J is TRBJ2-1, with 11 bases lining up with TRBD2. The germline gives CDR1 LGHNA, CDR2 YNFKEQ. This CDR3 contains 16 residues. V was pared by 0 bases and J by 5 bases, with 3 bases of the junction left unmatched. DNA of the CDR3: TGTGCCAGCAGCCAAGAGGGGACTAGCGGACACAATGAGCAGTTCTTC. Its translation: CASSQEGTSGHNEQFF.

To note about this clone: A far larger clone is only one base removed, so a read error is likely. The V call is TRBV2, the J call TRBJ2-2; D might be TRBD2 (5 bases). CDR1 SNHLY and CDR2 FYNNEI come from the germline V gene. This CDR3 has 13 amino acids. The CDR3 bases are TGTGCCAGCAGGGCTCAGAACACCGGGGAGCTGCTTTTT. It translates to CASRAQNTGELLF.

The rearrangement joins TRBV30 to TRBJ1-4; a weak D match, TRBD1 (6 bases). V dropped 0 bases and J dropped 4 bases, with 18 bases sitting between them. The CDR3 totals 17 residues. Germline V gives CDR1 GTSNPN, CDR2 SVGIG (reference sequence). This CDR3 reads CAWSVLGARKDNEKLFF. The DNA for the CDR3 is TGTGCCTGGAGTGTACTGGGGGCCCGGAAAGATAATGAAAAACTGTTTTTT.

Comment on this clone: Other DNA sequences within the sample encode an identical CDR3. The chain has TRBV1 and TRBJ2-6. TRBV1 is deemed a pseudogene. CDR3 length: 13 residues. The CDR3 DNA is TGCACCAGCAGTAAAAGTCGGGCCAACGTCCTGACTTTC. Protein: CTSSKSRANVLTF.

Only one count was recorded for this clone. The rearrangement joins TRBV6-5 to TRBJ2-7, with 7 nucleotides matching TRBD2. V lost 11 bases and J lost 7; bases outside the gene matches: 11. Germline V gene sequence: CDR1 MNHEY, CDR2 SVGAGI. The CDR3 has 12 residues. In DNA, the CDR3 is TGTGCCTTCGGACTAGTAACGAAGGAGCAGTACTTC. It yields the protein CAFGLVTKEQYF.

This clone occurred once. DNA for the CDR3: TGTGCCAGCAGTTACAGCGGGAGGGTGATTTACGAGCAGTACTTC. This codes for CASSYSGRVIYEQYF. This sequence joins TRBV6-5 and TRBJ2-7, with 10 positions matching TRBD2. The V gene's germline CDR1 is MNHEY and CDR2 SVGAGI. This CDR3 is built from 15 residues. V shed 2 bases, J shed 4 bases, and the junction held 5 bases outside the gene matches.

CDR3 loop: CASSRLAGGSEQYF. The CDR3 nucleotides are TGTGCCAGCAGTAGACTAGCGGGAGGTAGCGAGCAGTACTTC. The chain couples TRBV2 to TRBJ2-7, with 13 bases identical to TRBD2. Germline-derived CDR1 and CDR2 are SNHLY and FYNNEI. The junction had 4 bases not matched to a gene; V was cut back by 5 bases and J by 6 bases. The CDR3 is 14 residues long. The complete variable domain, with remaining parts taken from reference TRBV2 and TRBJ2-7, reads EPEVTQTPSHQVTQMGQEVILRCVPISNHLYFYWYRQILGQKVEFLVSFYNNEISEKSEIFDDQFSVERPDGSNFTLKIRSTKLEDSAMYFCASSRLAGGSEQYFGPGTRLTVT.

This clone occurred a few times. The rearrangement joins TRBV4-1 to TRBJ2-1, with 13 bases identical to TRBD2. J was trimmed by 10 bases and V by 4 bases; bases with no gene match: 7. The CDR3 contains 15 residues. The V gene's germline CDR1 is MGHRA and CDR2 YSYEKL. CDR3 in amino acids: CASSPLGLAGREQFF. Written as DNA, the CDR3 is TGCGCCAGCAGCCCGCTGGGACTAGCGGGACGGGAGCAGTTCTTC.

This clone has just a few counts. This chain connects TRBV25-1 to TRBJ2-7; TRBD2 aligns across 11 bases. The J segment lost 0 bases and the V segment lost 6 bases, leaving 13 bases of the junction unmatched. This CDR3 is 18 amino acids long. The germline V gene has CDR1 MGHDK and CDR2 SYGVNS. For the CDR3, the DNA is TGTGCCAGCAGCAATACCCCATCGACTAGCGGGATCTCCTACGAGCAGTACTTC. It encodes CASSNTPSTSGISYEQYF.

This clone came up a few times. This chain uses TRBV28 with TRBJ1-5; 8 nucleotides line up with TRBD1. The junction had 9 bases not matched to a gene; V was cut back by 8 bases and J by 6 bases. Looked up from germline, CDR1 is MDHEN and CDR2 is SYDVKM. The CDR3 length is 14 residues. CDR3 nucleotides: TGTGCCAGCTTCAAACAGGGGGGAGGTCAGCCCCAGCATTTT. Translating gives CASFKQGGGQPQHF.

The V gene is TRBV11-3, the J gene TRBJ2-3, with 10 bases matching TRBD2. The CDR3 covers 14 residues. V lost 5 bases and J lost 4; bases outside the gene matches: 3. CDR1 SGHNT and CDR2 YENEEA come from the germline V gene. The CDR3 here is CASSHGLAADTQYF. The CDR3 region has the DNA TGTGCCAGCAGCCACGGACTAGCGGCAGATACGCAGTATTTT.